What follows is one T cell receptor beta chain and its context. Trimming took off 0 bases at V and 5 bases at J, with 5 bases between the two ends. Germline V gene data show CDR1 as GTSNPN and CDR2 as SVGIG (reference sequence). The CDR3 totals 11 residues. These data are taken from a study of blood T cell repertoires in COVID-19. Study-level background: COVID-19 samples, acute and convalescent, were from the United States, Italy and Spain.

Per the original data handling: Estimated nucleated cell counts came from reference gene primer amplification. This table comes from immunoSEQ multiplex PCR, and its TCRdb copy is limited to in-frame clones, with some not included. The V and J calls and clone size are taken from that table; D and trimming were inferred from the DNA. The sample records around 200,000 clones, more than 75% being singletons. The gene calls are TRBV30 and TRBJ2-7; D is undetermined. The TCR originated in a man aged 35 to 55 with active or convalescent COVID-19. The material sequenced was peripheral blood. The CDR3 bases are TGTGCCTGGAGTGTTCAGGACGAGCAGTACTTC. Encoded protein: CAWSVQDEQYF.